The 32 T cell receptor beta chains below were found in one sample sequenced in a study of blood T cells in healthy people across ages. A second about 7 to 12 cycle PCR used barcoded and J-beta primers. TCRdb recomputed calls from the 5' RACE reads with MiXCR, one row per CDR3 protein. Here the sample spans hundreds of thousands of distinct CDR3 sequences, 55% to 75% being singletons. Sequencing was done on a sample of blood. The receptors come from a man aged 25-40 years in good health.

The rearrangement links TRBV20-1 to TRBJ1-2, with a weak D call TRBD1 (5 bases). V lost 6 bases, J lost 2 bases, and 16 bases lay in between. The CDR3 sequence is 14 residues long. Germline-derived CDR1 and CDR2 are DFQATT and SNEGSKA (reference sequence). As DNA, the CDR3 is TGCAGTGCACAAGCCGGGACCGCCAACTATGGCTACACCTTC. Amino acid sequence: CSAQAGTANYGYTF.

The chain uses TRBV20-1 and TRBJ2-1; D perhaps matches TRBD1 (7 bases). There are 14 residues in the CDR3. The V end was cut by 6 bases, the J end by 8 bases, with 20 bases between. The germline gives CDR1 DFQATT, CDR2 SNEGSKA (reference sequence). The CDR3 DNA reads TGCAGTGCCCCACGGGGCAGGGGGACTGATGAGCAGTTCTTC. The encoded protein is CSAPRGRGTDEQFF.

V gene TRBV7-9 combines with J gene TRBJ2-7; 8 bases match TRBD1. CDR1 is SEHNR and CDR2 is FQNEAQ in the germline V gene (reference sequence). The CDR3 runs to 19 residues. With V trimmed by 5 bases and J by 2 bases, 20 bases remained unmatched. DNA for the CDR3: TGTGCCAGCAGCCCTCCTACCACGTCGCCGGGACAGGATACCTACGAGCAGTACTTC. Protein: CASSPPTTSPGQDTYEQYF.

This clonotype has more than one count but fewer than ten. V is TRBV4-2 and J is TRBJ2-3, with 12 bases fitting TRBD2. This CDR3 is 18 amino acids long. V lost 2 bases, J lost 6 bases, and 12 bases stayed unmatched. The V gene's germline CDR1 is LGHNA and CDR2 YNFKEQ. The DNA of the CDR3 is TGTGCCAGCAGCCAATACCCGGGGCTAGCGGGAGGGCTTGATACGCAGTATTTT. It codes for CASSQYPGLAGGLDTQYF.

The DNA for the CDR3 is TGCAGCGTTGAGCCCCATTGGAACACTGAAGCTTTCTTT. As protein: CSVEPHWNTEAFF. This chain connects TRBV29-1 to TRBJ1-1; D gene unclear. Trimming pared 3 bases from V and 1 base from J, leaving 9 bases between. The CDR3 extends over 13 amino acids. Germline V gene data show CDR1 as SQVTM and CDR2 as ANQGSEA.

With respect to this clonotype: One junction end does not reproduce the germline sequence, and a read error may be involved. The rearrangement joins TRBV2 to TRBJ1-1, with D unclear. The CDR3 loop spans 13 amino acids. Germline V CDR1 and CDR2: SNHLY, FYNNEI. In DNA form, the CDR3 reads TGTGCCAGCCGACGGACGGAGAACGCTGAAGCTTTCTTT. Its translation: CASRRTENAEAFF.

This clonotype was recorded a few times. The chain has TRBV6-5 and TRBJ2-7; unclear D gene. The germline V gene encodes CDR1 MNHEY and CDR2 SVGAGI. The CDR3 covers 11 residues. V was pared by 8 bases and J by 3 bases, with 8 bases between. The CDR3 bases are TGTGCCAGCGTACGCGGCTACGAGCAGTACTTC. Protein: CASVRGYEQYF.

The rearrangement uses TRBV12-3 or TRBV12-4 and TRBJ2-7; perhaps D is TRBD1 or TRBD2 (5 bases each). This CDR3 spans 12 amino acids. V was cut by 7 bases and J by 7 bases, with 14 bases left in between. Here the CDR3 reads CASTRDPMEQYF. DNA for the CDR3: TGTGCCAGCACTAGGGACCCGATGGAGCAGTACTTC.

With respect to this clonotype: One junction end does not reproduce the germline sequence, and a read error may be involved. This chain joins TRBV11-2 and TRBJ1-2; possible D gene TRBD1, 6 bases. This CDR3 contains 15 residues. Germline V gene data show CDR1 as SGHAT and CDR2 as FQNNGV. The CDR3 bases are TGTGCCAGCAGCGTAGACTACAGGGCTAACTATGGCTACACCTTC. It translates to CASSVDYRANYGYTF. Full variable domain (rest looked up from reference TRBV11-2 and TRBJ1-2): EAGVAQSPRYKIIEKRQSVAFWCNPISGHATLYWYQQILGQGPKLLIQFQNNGVVDDSQLPKDRFSAERLKGVDSTLKIQPAKLEDSAVYLCASSVDYRANYGYTFGSGTRLTVV.

This chain links TRBV6-5 with TRBJ2-1; possible D gene TRBD2, 7 bases. The V and J ends lost 2 bases and 7 bases respectively, with 15 bases between them. The germline gives CDR1 MNHEY, CDR2 SVGAGI. This CDR3 is built from 15 residues. CDR3 coding DNA: TGTGCCAGCAGTTACGAGGGAGGGGGGGGGAATGAGCAGTTCTTC. Translating gives CASSYEGGGGNEQFF.

CDR3 residues: CASSFGGERSRSQPQHF. CDR3 sequence (DNA): TGTGCCAGTAGTTTCGGGGGAGAAAGGTCGAGAAGTCAGCCCCAGCATTTT. The genes are TRBV19 and TRBJ1-5, with D possibly being TRBD1 (5 bases). The CDR3 spans 17 residues. Germline assignment: CDR1 LNHDA and CDR2 SQIVND (reference sequence). The V and J ends lost 5 bases and 6 bases respectively, with 23 bases between them.

The chain couples TRBV2 to TRBJ2-3; weak D call: TRBD1 (6 bases). Trimming left V 8 bases short and J 3 bases short, with 15 bases between. CDR3 size: 14 residues. Germline V gives CDR1 SNHLY, CDR2 FYNNEI. The CDR3 region is CASRPVGQTDTQYF. CDR3 bases: TGTGCCAGCCGACCTGTAGGACAGACAGATACGCAGTATTTT.

This chain connects TRBV6-5 to TRBJ2-7; D is undetermined. The CDR3 consists of 14 residues. V lost 2 bases, J lost 4 bases, and 12 bases lay in between. The V gene's germline CDR1 is MNHEY and CDR2 SVGAGI. The CDR3 is CASSYAVGVYEQYF. CDR3 nucleotide sequence: TGTGCCAGCAGTTACGCGGTAGGAGTATACGAGCAGTACTTC.

J is TRBJ2-5 and V is TRBV7-9; D is possibly TRBD1 (6 bases). V lost 10 bases and J lost 5, with 11 bases in between. CDR3 length equals 11 residues. In germline, CDR1 is SEHNR, CDR2 FQNEAQ (reference sequence). CDR3 sequence reads: CATRTAETQYF. Here the CDR3 DNA reads TGTGCCACCCGGACAGCGGAGACCCAGTACTTC. The variable domain in full, completed from reference TRBV7-9 and TRBJ2-5, reads DTGVSQNPRHKITKRGQNVTFRCDPISEHNRLYWYRQTLGQGPEFLTYFQNEAQLEKSRLLSDRFSAERPKGSFSTLEIQRTEQGDSAMYLCATRTAETQYFGPGTRLLVL.

The rearrangement uses TRBV4-3 and TRBJ2-7; 10 bases map to TRBD2. V lost 4 bases to trimming and J lost 0 bases; unmatched junction nucleotides: 12. The germline CDR1 and CDR2 sequences are LGHNA and YSLEER. The CDR3 contains 18 residues. The CDR3 coding sequence is TGCGCCAGCAGCCCAAGAGTGGTAGCGGGAGGTCGCTCCTACGAGCAGTACTTC. Translated: CASSPRVVAGGRSYEQYF.

This clonotype occurred a few times. The chain carries TRBV9 and TRBJ2-7; 10 bases align to TRBD1. The length of the CDR3 is 12 residues. Germline CDR1 SGDLS, CDR2 YYNGEE. The V segment lost 3 bases and the J segment 6 bases; nucleotides outside the gene matches: 0. The CDR3 DNA is TGTGCCAGCAGCGGGACAGGGGGCGAGCAGTACTTC. Its protein product is CASSGTGGEQYF.

The chain uses TRBV20-1 and TRBJ2-5; 8 bases fit TRBD2. The CDR3 covers 16 residues. V was clipped by 2 bases and J by 0 bases; unmatched bases: 8. Per germline, CDR1 DFQATT and CDR2 SNEGSKA (reference sequence). DNA for the CDR3: TGCAGTGCTAGACCCTCTTTAGCGGGGCACCAAGAGACCCAGTACTTC. Encoded protein: CSARPSLAGHQETQYF.

This clonotype turned up a few times. This rearrangement joins TRBV5-1 to TRBJ2-5; perhaps TRBD1 as D (6 bases). This CDR3 is built from 15 residues. V was shortened by 1 base and J by 2 bases, with 12 bases between the two germline ends. Germline assignment: CDR1 SGHRS and CDR2 YFSETQ. The CDR3 DNA is TGCGCCAGCAGCTTGACAGGGATTTTTCAAGAGACCCAGTACTTC. It yields the protein CASSLTGIFQETQYF.

In DNA form, the CDR3 reads TGCAGTGCTAGAGTGGATCGGATTAACTATGGCTACACCTTC. Amino acid sequence: CSARVDRINYGYTF. The chain is built from TRBV20-1 and TRBJ1-2; D not certain. Trimming stripped 1 base from V and 1 base from J, with 10 bases between. The germline V gene has CDR1 DFQATT and CDR2 SNEGSKA (reference sequence). The CDR3 contains 14 residues.

This chain connects TRBV29-1 to TRBJ1-1; no reliable D call. The V end lost 4 bases, the J end lost 0 bases, and 9 bases lay between the germline ends. CDR3 length: 13 residues. CDR1 and CDR2 (germline): SQVTM, ANQGSEA. CDR3 nucleotides: TGCAGCGTTGCAGCAAACTTGAACACTGAAGCTTTCTTT. It codes for CSVAANLNTEAFF.

Turning to this clonotype: One junction end disagrees with the germline gene, perhaps due to a read error. The chain has TRBV15 and TRBJ2-7; D might be TRBD2 (5 bases). CDR3 length: 13 residues. The germline gives CDR1 LNHNV, CDR2 YYDKDF (reference sequence). CDR3 loop: CATSGDRGGIQYF. The CDR3 DNA reads TGTGCCACCAGCGGAGATCGGGGTGGGATTCAGTACTTC.

This clonotype has just one count. V and J are TRBV7-2 and TRBJ1-6; weak D call: TRBD1 (5 bases). The CDR3 runs to 19 residues. Trimming took off 1 base at V and 7 bases at J, with 23 bases between the two ends. Germline V CDR1 and CDR2: SGHTA, FQGNSA. CDR3 protein: CASSLDRVPGAGLNSPLHF. The CDR3 DNA follows: TGTGCCAGCAGCTTAGATAGGGTTCCTGGGGCAGGCCTGAATTCACCCCTCCACTTT. Full variable domain (outside the CDR3, taken from reference TRBV7-2 and TRBJ1-6): GAGVSQSPSNKVTEKGKDVELRCDPISGHTALYWYRQSLGQGLEFLIYFQGNSAPDKSGLPSDRFSAERTGGSVSTLTIQRTQQEDSAVYLCASSLDRVPGAGLNSPLHFGNGTRLTVT.

This clonotype was observed a handful of times. The chain uses TRBV20-1 and TRBJ2-7; D is uncertain. The V end lost 3 bases, the J end lost 5 bases, and 14 bases lay between the germline ends. Germline CDR1 DFQATT, CDR2 SNEGSKA (reference sequence). The CDR3 extends over 13 amino acids. This chain's CDR3 is CSASPELNDEQYF. In DNA form, the CDR3 reads TGCAGTGCTAGTCCCGAGCTGAATGACGAGCAGTACTTC.

The chain joins TRBV4-2 to TRBJ2-3; 16 nucleotides line up with TRBD2. The length of the CDR3 is 18 residues. Looked up from germline, CDR1 is LGHNA and CDR2 is YNFKEQ. Unmatched junction bases numbered 5, after V lost 1 base and J lost 4 bases. The CDR3 sequence: CASSQVGTSGRGADTQYF. CDR3 in DNA: TGTGCCAGCAGCCAAGTCGGGACTAGCGGGAGGGGGGCAGATACGCAGTATTTT.

This chain uses TRBV13 with TRBJ2-7; 11 nucleotides match TRBD1. The J call is doubtful: the DNA matches TRBJ2-5 better. The CDR3 extends over 13 amino acids. Germline V lookup: CDR1 PRHDT, CDR2 FYEKMQ (reference sequence). CDR3 nucleotide sequence: TGTGCCAGCAGGGACAGGGGGCATGAGACCCAGTACTTC. Its protein product is CASRDRGHETQYF.

The chain is built from TRBV7-2 and TRBJ2-1; weak D call: TRBD2 (6 bases). The CDR3 has 14 amino acids. V was trimmed by 0 bases and J by 11 bases, leaving 14 bases between them. The germline CDR1 and CDR2 sequences are SGHTA and FQGNSA. The CDR3: CASSLATTSTKQFF. The CDR3 DNA is TGTGCCAGCAGCTTAGCCACGACTAGTACCAAGCAGTTCTTC.

The chain uses TRBV7-9 and TRBJ1-4; a weak D match, TRBD1 (6 bases). V was cut by 5 bases and J by 4 bases, with 11 bases left in between. This CDR3 has 14 residues. Per germline, CDR1 SEHNR and CDR2 FQNEAQ (reference sequence). CDR3 DNA: TGTGCCAGCAGCCCCGGACAGATTAATGAAAAACTGTTTTTT. Its translation is CASSPGQINEKLFF.

The V call is TRBV6-5, the J call TRBJ1-2, with D unresolved. Germline assignment: CDR1 MNHEY and CDR2 SVGAGI. The CDR3 length is 13 residues. Trimming cost V 2 bases and J 8 bases, with 12 bases left between them. As DNA, the CDR3 is TGTGCCAGCAGTTACGATGGAGGCCGAGGCTACACCTTC. Translation gives CASSYDGGRGYTF.

This clonotype was observed many times. V is TRBV27 and J is TRBJ2-1; D might be TRBD1 (7 bases). Germline V CDR1 and CDR2: MNHEY, SMNVEV (reference sequence). Trimming shortened V by 8 bases and J by 8 bases, and 19 bases separated the two germline ends. CDR3 length: 14 residues. CDR3 bases: TGTGCCAGCTCCCTAGGAGCAGGGGGGTATGAGCAGTTCTTC. Residues: CASSLGAGGYEQFF.

This clonotype was picked up a small number of times. The chain employs TRBV20-1 and TRBJ2-1, with D unclear. Germline V gene data show CDR1 as DFQATT and CDR2 as SNEGSKA (reference sequence). Trimming took off 5 bases at V and 5 bases at J, with 13 bases between the two ends. The CDR3 consists of 13 residues. CDR3 sequence (DNA): TGCAGTGCTGGCTCCGGAGTGAACAATGAGCAGTTCTTC. The encoded protein is CSAGSGVNNEQFF.

Concerning this clonotype: A much more abundant neighbour one base away suggests this may be a read error. This rearrangement joins TRBV29-1 to TRBJ2-7; D not certain. The length of the CDR3 is 12 residues. V gave up 3 bases and J gave up 10 bases, with 16 bases separating them. CDR1 is SQVTM and CDR2 is ANQGSEA in the germline V gene. This CDR3 is CSVDVAREAQYF. The CDR3 bases are TGCAGCGTTGACGTTGCGAGAGAGGCCCAGTACTTC.

This clonotype was found a few times. V gene TRBV12-3 or TRBV12-4 combines with J gene TRBJ1-2, with D uncertain. Trimming removed 5 bases at V and 4 bases at J, with 11 bases between. The CDR3 is 13 residues long. The CDR3 reads CASSSLRSYGYTF. The CDR3 nucleotides are TGTGCCAGCAGTAGCCTCAGGAGCTATGGCTACACCTTC.